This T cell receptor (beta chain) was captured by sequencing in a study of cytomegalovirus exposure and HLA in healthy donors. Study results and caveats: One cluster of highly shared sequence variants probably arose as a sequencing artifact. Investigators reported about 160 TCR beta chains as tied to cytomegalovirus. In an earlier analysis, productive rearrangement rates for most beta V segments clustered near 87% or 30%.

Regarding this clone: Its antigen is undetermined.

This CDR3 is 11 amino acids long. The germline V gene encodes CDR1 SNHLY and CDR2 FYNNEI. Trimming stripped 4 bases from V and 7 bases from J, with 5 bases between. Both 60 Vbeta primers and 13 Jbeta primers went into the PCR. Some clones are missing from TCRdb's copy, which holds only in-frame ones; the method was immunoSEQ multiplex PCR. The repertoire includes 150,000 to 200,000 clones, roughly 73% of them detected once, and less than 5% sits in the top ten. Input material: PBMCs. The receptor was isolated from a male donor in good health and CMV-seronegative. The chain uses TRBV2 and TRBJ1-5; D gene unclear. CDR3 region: CASSGEQPQHF. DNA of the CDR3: TGTGCCAGCAGTGGAGAGCAGCCCCAGCATTTT. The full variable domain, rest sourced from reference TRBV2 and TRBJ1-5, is EPEVTQTPSHQVTQMGQEVILRCVPISNHLYFYWYRQILGQKVEFLVSFYNNEISEKSEIFDDQFSVERPDGSNFTLKIRSTKLEDSAMYFCASSGEQPQHFGDGTRLSIL.